Below are 20 T cell receptor beta chains sequenced from a single sample in a study of blood T cell repertoires in COVID-19. Here immunoSEQ multiplex PCR was the method, and the copy in TCRdb shows in-frame clones only, minus some. The sample lists some 400,000 clones; 80% to 90% were seen once. Input material: peripheral blood. The receptor set was obtained from a woman aged 55-69 years with COVID-19, enrolled during active disease.

The chain carries TRBV5-1 and TRBJ1-2, with TRBD1 matching 7 bases. Germline CDR1 SGHRS, CDR2 YFSETQ. The V and J ends lost 3 bases and 2 bases, in that order; junction bases with no gene match: 7. This CDR3 contains 15 residues. The CDR3 spells CASSWGQRTNYGYTF. CDR3 coding DNA: TGCGCCAGCAGCTGGGGACAGCGAACAAACTATGGCTACACCTTC. Full variable domain (remainder filled in from reference TRBV5-1 and TRBJ1-2): KAGVTQTPRYLIKTRGQQVTLSCSPISGHRSVSWYQQTPGQGLQFLFEYFSETQRNKGNFPGRFSGRQFSNSRSEMNVSTLELGDSALYLCASSWGQRTNYGYTFGSGTRLTVV.

The chain couples TRBV9 to TRBJ1-1; no clear D. CDR1 is SGDLS and CDR2 is YYNGEE in the germline V gene. V lost 1 base, J lost 5 bases, and 12 bases lay in between. The CDR3 sequence is 14 residues long. CDR3 sequence (DNA): TGTGCCAGCAGCGTATCCACCCGGCGGACTGAAGCTTTCTTT. It yields the protein CASSVSTRRTEAFF.

The rearrangement links TRBV2 to TRBJ1-1; 8 bases map to TRBD1. From germline, CDR1 is SNHLY and CDR2 FYNNEI. The CDR3 is made up of 15 amino acids. V gave up 7 bases and J gave up 0 bases; unmatched junction bases: 7. CDR3 sequence (DNA): TGTGCCAGCAACCGAGGACAGGGCATGAACACTGAAGCTTTCTTT. It yields the protein CASNRGQGMNTEAFF.

V and J are TRBV5-1 and TRBJ2-3; maybe TRBD1 (6 bases). The CDR3 totals 14 residues. Germline lookup yields CDR1 SGHRS and CDR2 YFSETQ. V was pared by 3 bases and J by 6 bases, with 14 bases between. The CDR3 is CASSSRQGKDTQYF. CDR3 nucleotides: TGCGCCAGCAGCTCTAGGCAGGGGAAGGATACGCAGTATTTT.

V usage is TRBV30 and J usage is TRBJ1-2, with D unclear. CDR3 length equals 11 residues. The V and J ends lost 0 bases and 11 bases respectively, with 10 bases between them. Germline V gene lookup returns CDR1 GTSNPN and CDR2 SVGIG (reference sequence). The CDR3 bases are TGTGCCTGGAGTGTAAGGGAGCGTTACACCTTC. This gives the protein CAWSVRERYTF.

The chain recombines TRBV4-1 with TRBJ1-1; D may be TRBD1 (6 bases). This CDR3 is built from 19 residues. Trimming shortened V by 0 bases and J by 0 bases, and 20 bases separated the two germline ends. Looked up from germline, CDR1 is MGHRA and CDR2 is YSYEKL. CDR3 region: CASSQDRDLATGLNTEAFF. CDR3 DNA: TGCGCCAGCAGCCAAGATAGGGACCTAGCAACAGGGTTGAACACTGAAGCTTTCTTT.

For this clone: Other DNA variants within this sample encode the same CDR3. V and J are TRBV20-1 and TRBJ1-1; weak D call: TRBD1 (6 bases). The CDR3 is 11 amino acids. Germline V gene data show CDR1 as DFQATT and CDR2 as SNEGSKA (reference sequence). Trimming shortened V by 1 base and J by 8 bases, and 8 bases separated the two germline ends. CDR3 DNA: TGCAGTGCTAGAGGAGGGACAGAAGCTTTCTTT. Its translation is CSARGGTEAFF.

As DNA, the CDR3 is TGTGCCAGCAGCTCAAATTCGAACACCGGGGAGCTGTTTTTT. It is translated as CASSSNSNTGELFF. This chain links TRBV11-3 with TRBJ2-2; D remains ambiguous. There are 14 residues in the CDR3. Germline CDR1 SGHNT, CDR2 YENEEA. Trimming removed 4 bases from V and 0 bases from J, with 6 bases in between.

J is TRBJ2-3 and V is TRBV19; 7 bases are a match to TRBD1. CDR1 is LNHDA and CDR2 is SQIVND in the germline V gene (reference sequence). CDR3 length: 15 residues. V lost 3 bases to trimming and J lost 2 bases; unmatched junction nucleotides: 5. CDR3 amino acids: CASSIPQGVTDTQYF. The CDR3 nucleotides read TGTGCCAGTAGTATCCCTCAGGGGGTCACAGATACGCAGTATTTT. The complete variable domain, with remaining parts taken from reference TRBV19 and TRBJ2-3, reads DGGITQSPKYLFRKEGQNVTLSCEQNLNHDAMYWYRQDPGQGLRLIYYSQIVNDFQKGDIAEGYSVSREKKESFPLTVTSAQKNPTAFYLCASSIPQGVTDTQYFGPGTRLTVL.

The V call is TRBV5-5, the J call TRBJ1-5, with D hard to call. CDR1 SGHKS and CDR2 YYEKEE come from the germline V gene (reference sequence). The CDR3 spans 14 residues. The V gene lost 0 bases and the J gene lost 3 bases, with 7 bases spanning the gap. DNA of the CDR3: TGTGCCAGCAGCTTGGGAGGATACAATCAGCCCCAGCATTTT. Its translation is CASSLGGYNQPQHF.

The chain couples TRBV28 to TRBJ2-2, with D perhaps matching TRBD1 (7 bases). This CDR3 region has 17 residues. CDR1 and CDR2 from the germline V gene are MDHEN and SYDVKM. The V gene lost 5 bases and the J gene lost 6 bases, with 22 bases spanning the gap. This CDR3 reads CASSPVSGQEGAGELFF. CDR3 coding DNA: TGTGCCAGCAGTCCGGTGTCTGGACAGGAGGGAGCCGGGGAGCTGTTTTTT. The full variable domain, in which reference TRBV28 and TRBJ2-2 provide the parts outside the CDR3, is DVKVTQSSRYLVKRTGEKVFLECVQDMDHENMFWYRQDPGLGLRLIYFSYDVKMKEKGDIPEGYSVSREKKERFSLILESASTNQTSMYLCASSPVSGQEGAGELFFGEGSRLTVL.

The rearrangement uses TRBV4-1 and TRBJ1-1; D not certain. Per germline, CDR1 MGHRA and CDR2 YSYEKL. V was shortened by 4 bases and J by 2 bases, with 8 bases between the two germline ends. The CDR3 loop spans 13 amino acids. The CDR3 sequence is CASSLEYNTEAFF. The CDR3 DNA reads as TGCGCCAGCAGCCTAGAGTATAACACTGAAGCTTTCTTT.

V and J are TRBV6-5 and TRBJ2-1, with D unresolved. Trimming pared 6 bases from V and 5 bases from J, leaving 14 bases between. From germline, CDR1 is MNHEY and CDR2 SVGAGI. This CDR3 contains 14 residues. CDR3 coding DNA: TGTGCCAGCAGCCAAACTCGCGAAGACAATGAGCAGTTCTTC. It translates to CASSQTREDNEQFF.

This chain links TRBV28 with TRBJ2-3; 9 bases are a match to TRBD2. Germline trimming cut 5 bases from V and 3 bases from J; bases unmatched to any gene: 12. This CDR3 contains 17 residues. Germline lookup yields CDR1 MDHEN and CDR2 SYDVKM. CDR3: CASSPLGLAGKTDTQYF. CDR3 DNA sequence: TGTGCCAGCAGTCCCCTCGGGCTAGCGGGGAAGACAGATACGCAGTATTTT.

The genes are TRBV4-1 and TRBJ2-3; 12 positions agree with TRBD2. The junction had 6 bases not matched to a gene; V was cut back by 2 bases and J by 6 bases. Germline CDR1 is MGHRA and CDR2 is YSYEKL. The CDR3 is 16 amino acids. The CDR3 bases are TGCGCCAGCAGCCAACAACTAGCGGGGGGTTGGGATACGCAGTATTTT. It codes for CASSQQLAGGWDTQYF.

The V gene is TRBV5-6, the J gene TRBJ1-2; 9 nucleotides line up with TRBD1. V lost 3 bases and J lost 7; bases outside the gene matches: 10. Germline V gene lookup returns CDR1 SGHDT and CDR2 YYEEEE. CDR3 length equals 15 residues. The CDR3 loop reads CASSWGDREIAGYTF. The CDR3 DNA sequence: TGTGCCAGCAGCTGGGGGGACAGGGAAATAGCTGGCTACACCTTC.

The chain combines TRBV4-1 with TRBJ2-3, with TRBD2 matching over 9 bases. The germline V gene encodes CDR1 MGHRA and CDR2 YSYEKL. The J segment lost 3 bases and the V segment lost 0 bases, leaving 4 bases of the junction unmatched. CDR3 length: 16 amino acids. The CDR3 region is CASSQELAGGTDTQYF. The CDR3 DNA sequence: TGCGCCAGCAGCCAAGAATTGGCGGGGGGGACAGATACGCAGTATTTT.

This chain connects TRBV6-5 to TRBJ1-2; 11 bases are shared with TRBD1. Per the germline V gene, CDR1 is MNHEY and CDR2 is SVGAGI. Trimming took 6 bases from V and 8 from J; bases not matched to a gene: 8. CDR3 length: 14 residues. The CDR3 DNA follows: TGTGCCAGCAGGGGGGACAGGGGGATGGGAGGCTACACCTTC. Protein product: CASRGDRGMGGYTF.

This clone was picked up a small number of times. The chain's CDR3 is CASSHRGPNTGELFF. In DNA form, the CDR3 reads TGTGCCAGCAGTCACAGGGGCCCGAACACCGGGGAGCTGTTTTTT. V gene TRBV3-1 (or the pseudogene TRBV3-2) combines with J gene TRBJ2-2; 7 nucleotides agree with TRBD1. Per germline, CDR1 LGHDT and CDR2 YNNKEL (reference sequence). The length of the CDR3 is 15 residues. Losses at the gene ends were 6 bases for V and 0 bases for J; bases not matched to a gene: 4.

The chain combines TRBV30 with TRBJ1-4, with a weak D call TRBD1 (5 bases). With 3 bases removed from V and 2 bases from J, the gap between germline ends came to 7 bases. CDR1 is GTSNPN and CDR2 is SVGIG in the germline V gene (reference sequence). CDR3 size: 13 residues. This chain's CDR3 is CAWSGGTNEKLFF. For the CDR3, the DNA is TGTGCCTGGAGCGGGGGTACTAATGAAAAACTGTTTTTT.